A selection of T cell receptor beta chains follows, all from one sample in a study of identical twins. Each CDR3 protein gets one entry after TCRdb re-called the 5' RACE reads with MiXCR. Of approximately 350,000 distinct CDR3 sequences in the sample, about 12% were seen once. This sample was shared with a second study, whose subject was yellow fever vaccine responses in identical twins.

The specimen sequenced was CD8+ T cells sorted from blood. These TCRs come from a woman aged 18 to 35 in good health. The conserved cysteine and the conserved F or W are not part of the CDR3 here. Size is omitted from some rows. Given values are once, few, many or a class for expanded clones.

J,size,length,V,CDR3
TRBJ1-6,few,10,TRBV25-1,ASRRQNSPLH
TRBJ2-7,many,13,TRBV5-1,ASSMPQTGGYEQY
TRBJ2-1,NA,13,TRBV28,ASSLGSSVYNEQF
TRBJ2-5,few,12,TRBV13,ASSLKGGQETQY
TRBJ2-1,few,12,TRBV5-4,ASSLAQGPNEQF
TRBJ2-4,NA,14,TRBV24-1,ATSDFHPYRGNIQY
TRBJ2-3,many,13,TRBV7-9,ASQGEGSVTDTQY
TRBJ1-4,few,12,TRBV12-3/TRBV12-4,ASSFGGTYEKLF
TRBJ1-1,few,8,TRBV27,ASIKAEAF
TRBJ2-1,NA,15,TRBV7-9,ASSLGPLKPPYNEQF
TRBJ2-7,many,9,TRBV25-1,ASSGAGEQY
TRBJ2-7,many,13,TRBV6-5,ASSYSLQGGYEQY
TRBJ2-1,NA,13,TRBV28,ASSTGLWKLNEQF
TRBJ1-1,few,13,TRBV4-1,ASSQEELLNTEAF
TRBJ1-1,NA,13,TRBV5-1,ASSLWGQIKGEAF
TRBJ2-2,many,13,TRBV15,ATSGIAGSTGELF